What follows is one T cell receptor (beta chain) and its context. Per the authors' pipeline: Reference gene primer amplification gave estimated nucleated cell counts. Profiled with immunoSEQ multiplex PCR; TCRdb holds only in-frame clones, not every one. V and J calls and clone size follow that table, whereas D and trimming were derived from the DNA. This table holds about 110,000 clones, about 90% found once. This record comes from a study of blood T cell repertoires in COVID-19. Study overall: Collection of acute and convalescent COVID-19 samples took place in the United States, Italy and Spain. In each case, the material was cDNA or gDNA derived from T cells, B-cell-depleted T cells, or PBMCs.

The CDR3 is 13 residues long. Germline V CDR1 and CDR2: SGHVS, FQNEAQ. With 5 bases clipped from V and 16 bases from J, the junction kept 14 bases outside the gene matches. The sequence came from a middle-aged man with active or convalescent COVID-19. Sequencing used peripheral blood. The chain joins TRBV7-8 to TRBJ2-4; 7 nucleotides align to TRBD1. The CDR3 region is CASSRNPGGEVYF. In DNA, the CDR3 is TGTGCCAGCAGCCGTAACCCAGGGGGTGAAGTATACTTC.